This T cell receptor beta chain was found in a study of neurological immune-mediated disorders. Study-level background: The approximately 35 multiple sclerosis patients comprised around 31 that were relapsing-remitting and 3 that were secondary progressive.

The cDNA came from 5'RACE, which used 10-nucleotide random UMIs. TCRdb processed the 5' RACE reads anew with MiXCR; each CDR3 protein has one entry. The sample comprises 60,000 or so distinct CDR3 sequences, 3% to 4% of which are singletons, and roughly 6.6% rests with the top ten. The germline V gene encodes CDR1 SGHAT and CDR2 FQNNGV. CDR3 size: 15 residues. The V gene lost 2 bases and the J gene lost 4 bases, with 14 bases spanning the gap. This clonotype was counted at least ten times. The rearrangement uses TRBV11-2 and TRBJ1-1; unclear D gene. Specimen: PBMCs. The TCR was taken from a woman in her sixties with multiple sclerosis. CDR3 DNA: TGTGCCAGCAGCTTATTGGCGGTTCGGTCCACTGAAGCTTTCTTT. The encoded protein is CASSLLAVRSTEAFF. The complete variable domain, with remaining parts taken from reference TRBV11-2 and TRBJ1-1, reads EAGVAQSPRYKIIEKRQSVAFWCNPISGHATLYWYQQILGQGPKLLIQFQNNGVVDDSQLPKDRFSAERLKGVDSTLKIQPAKLEDSAVYLCASSLLAVRSTEAFFGQGTRLTVV.